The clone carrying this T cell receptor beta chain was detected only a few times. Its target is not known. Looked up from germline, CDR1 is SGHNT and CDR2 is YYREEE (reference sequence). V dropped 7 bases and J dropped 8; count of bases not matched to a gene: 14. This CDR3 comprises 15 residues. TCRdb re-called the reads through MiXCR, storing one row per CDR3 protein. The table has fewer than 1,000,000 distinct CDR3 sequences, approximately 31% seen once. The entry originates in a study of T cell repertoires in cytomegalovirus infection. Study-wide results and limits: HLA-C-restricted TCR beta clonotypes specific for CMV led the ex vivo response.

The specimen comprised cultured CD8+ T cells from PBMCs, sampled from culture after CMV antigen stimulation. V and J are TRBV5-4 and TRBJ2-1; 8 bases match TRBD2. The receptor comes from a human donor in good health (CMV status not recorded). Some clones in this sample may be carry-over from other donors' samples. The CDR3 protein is CASGSGGGLVDEQFF. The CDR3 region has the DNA TGTGCCAGCGGGTCTGGCGGGGGGTTAGTTGATGAGCAGTTCTTC. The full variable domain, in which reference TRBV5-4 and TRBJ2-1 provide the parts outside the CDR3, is ETGVTQSPTHLIKTRGQQVTLRCSSQSGHNTVSWYQQALGQGPQFIFQYYREEENGRGNFPPRFSGLQFPNYSSELNVNALELDDSALYLCASGSGGGLVDEQFFGPGTRLTVL.